What follows are 23 T cell receptor beta chains derived from one specimen sequenced in a study of control samples from healthy donors and cancer patients. Sequencing was performed with immunoSEQ multiplex PCR; in TCRdb, only in-frame clones are kept and a portion is missing. The sample lists around 250,000 clones; about 80% were seen once. The sequenced sample consisted of PBMCs. The source of these receptors is a woman in her sixties or seventies with lung cancer.

The chain combines TRBV30 with TRBJ1-6; TRBD1 matches at 8 bases. CDR1 and CDR2 from the germline V gene are GTSNPN and SVGIG (reference sequence). Trimming took 2 bases from V and 0 from J; bases not matched to a gene: 3. The CDR3 consists of 16 residues. The CDR3 nucleotides are TGTGCCTGGAGTAGAACAGGGGGCTCCTATAATTCACCCCTCCACTTT. Residues: CAWSRTGGSYNSPLHF.

J is TRBJ1-3 and V is TRBV15; no reliable D call. V was cut by 1 base and J by 4 bases, with 8 bases left in between. This CDR3 is built from 14 residues. The germline V gene has CDR1 LNHNV and CDR2 YYDKDF (reference sequence). In DNA, the CDR3 is TGTGCCACCAGCAGAGGCCGATCCGGAAACACCATATATTTT. It translates to CATSRGRSGNTIYF.

V is TRBV6-5 and J is TRBJ1-5; D is unclear. The V end was cut by 6 bases, the J end by 4 bases, with 10 bases between. Germline CDR1 is MNHEY and CDR2 is SVGAGI. The CDR3 is made up of 13 amino acids. CDR3: CASSERLNQPQHF. The CDR3 DNA sequence: TGTGCCAGCAGCGAGAGGCTAAATCAGCCCCAGCATTTT.

This rearrangement joins TRBV6-5 to TRBJ1-6, with no clear D. This CDR3 has 15 amino acids. The germline V gene encodes CDR1 MNHEY and CDR2 SVGAGI. Trimming cost V 5 bases and J 7 bases, with 15 bases left between them. CDR3 sequence reads: CASSLTNEPNSPLHF. The CDR3 region has the DNA TGTGCCAGCAGTCTAACAAACGAGCCCAATTCACCCCTCCACTTT.

The chain couples TRBV7-3 to TRBJ1-1; 8 bases are shared with TRBD1. The V gene's germline CDR1 is SGHTA and CDR2 FQGTGA. The CDR3 covers 16 residues. The trim removed 3 bases at V and 4 bases at J, leaving 10 bases unmatched. The CDR3 is CASSFNAGGLGTEAFF. CDR3 coding DNA: TGTGCCAGCAGCTTCAACGCAGGGGGCCTGGGCACTGAAGCTTTCTTT.

The sample holds one count of this clone. The chain combines TRBV11-3 with TRBJ2-1; TRBD2 aligns across 11 bases. Losses at the gene ends were 4 bases for V and 7 bases for J; bases not matched to a gene: 6. In germline, CDR1 is SGHNT, CDR2 YENEEA. CDR3 length equals 15 residues. CDR3 residues: CASSSGTSGLNEQFF. Here the CDR3 DNA reads TGTGCCAGCAGCTCCGGGACTAGCGGCCTGAATGAGCAGTTCTTC.

This clone was counted a single time. The chain has TRBV4-1 and TRBJ1-2; D ambiguous. The ends were cut back, 6 bases at V and 8 bases at J, with 19 bases in the middle. Germline loops: CDR1 MGHRA, CDR2 YSYEKL. The CDR3 covers 14 residues. The DNA of the CDR3 is TGCGCCAGCAGGGTGTTGGACTTAAATGGGGGCTACACCTTC. Amino acid sequence: CASRVLDLNGGYTF.

A note on this clone: One end of the junction fails to match germline, which may point to a read error. This chain uses TRBV6-1 with TRBJ2-4, with 13 bases fitting TRBD2. Germline V lookup: CDR1 MNHNS, CDR2 SASEGT. This CDR3 has 15 amino acids. As DNA, the CDR3 is TGTGCCAGCAGAGAAGAAGGACTAGCGGGAGCCATTCAGTACTTC. It is translated as CASREEGLAGAIQYF.

The sample holds a few counts of this clone. The CDR3 DNA reads TGTGCCAGCTCTGTGGCAGCTTCCAATCAGCCCCAGCATTTT. The encoded protein is CASSVAASNQPQHF. The V and J genes are TRBV3-1 (or the pseudogene TRBV3-2) and TRBJ1-5, with D unclear. This CDR3 contains 14 residues. The germline V and J ends were trimmed by 8 bases and 3 bases, with 14 bases remaining between them. The germline CDR1 and CDR2 sequences are LGHDT and YNNKEL (reference sequence).

The rearrangement uses TRBV10-1 and TRBJ2-7, with a weak D call TRBD1 (5 bases). V gave up 2 bases and J gave up 6 bases, with 17 bases separating them. This CDR3 is 15 amino acids long. CDR1 is WNHNN and CDR2 is SYGVQD in the germline V gene (reference sequence). The DNA of the CDR3 is TGCGCCAGCAGTGAGAATAAACAGGTTAATAGCGAGCAGTACTTC. It is translated as CASSENKQVNSEQYF.

The rearrangement links TRBV18 to TRBJ1-4; 9 nucleotides agree with TRBD1. The CDR3 is 15 amino acids. With V trimmed by 2 bases and J by 7 bases, 5 bases remained unmatched. Per germline, CDR1 KGHSH and CDR2 LQKENI. In nucleotides, the CDR3 is TGTGCCAGCTCACCATCGGACAGGGGTGGTGAAAAACTGTTTTTT. Translation: CASSPSDRGGEKLFF.

This clone showed up just once. The V call is TRBV6-5, the J call TRBJ1-1, with a possible D match to TRBD1 (6 bases). The CDR3 is 14 residues long. V lost 2 bases to trimming and J lost 2 bases, with 9 bases between them. In germline, CDR1 is MNHEY, CDR2 SVGAGI. DNA of the CDR3: TGTGCCAGCAGTTACGACAGGACCAACACTGAAGCTTTCTTT. It encodes CASSYDRTNTEAFF.

Only a few counts were recorded for this clone. This chain joins TRBV5-1 and TRBJ2-2, with 7 bases that match TRBD1. V dropped 4 bases and J dropped 4; count of bases not matched to a gene: 7. Per the germline V gene, CDR1 is SGHRS and CDR2 is YFSETQ. CDR3 length: 15 amino acids. CDR3 bases: TGCGCCAGCAGCCCGACAGGGTTGGGCACCGGGGAGCTGTTTTTT. Translated, it gives CASSPTGLGTGELFF. The variable domain in full, with the rest retrieved from reference TRBV5-1 and TRBJ2-2, is KAGVTQTPRYLIKTRGQQVTLSCSPISGHRSVSWYQQTPGQGLQFLFEYFSETQRNKGNFPGRFSGRQFSNSRSEMNVSTLELGDSALYLCASSPTGLGTGELFFGEGSRLTVL.

The chain couples TRBV3-1 (or the pseudogene TRBV3-2) to TRBJ2-1, with 8 bases identical to TRBD2. The CDR3 length is 15 residues. J lost 7 bases, V lost 3 bases, and 8 bases had no gene match. Germline-derived CDR1 and CDR2 are LGHDT and YNNKEL (reference sequence). The CDR3 region has the DNA TGTGCCAGCAGCCACAGCGGGGGCCGCCCTAATGAGCAGTTCTTC. It encodes CASSHSGGRPNEQFF.

The V call is TRBV9, the J call TRBJ2-3; either TRBD1 or TRBD2 may supply D (5 bases each). Trimming stripped 5 bases from V and 3 bases from J, with 13 bases between. Germline CDR1 SGDLS, CDR2 YYNGEE. This CDR3 region has 14 residues. In DNA, the CDR3 is TGTGCCAGCAGGAGGGGACCGGGAACAGATACGCAGTATTTT. Translation gives CASRRGPGTDTQYF.

The genes are TRBV18 and TRBJ2-2, with a possible D match to TRBD1 (5 bases). The V gene's germline CDR1 is KGHSH and CDR2 LQKENI. The CDR3 has 14 amino acids. Trimming shortened V by 2 bases and J by 1 base, and 5 bases separated the two germline ends. CDR3 sequence (DNA): TGTGCCAGCTCACCAACAGGGAACACCGGGGAGCTGTTTTTT. Encoded protein: CASSPTGNTGELFF.

With regard to this clone: The same CDR3 arises from other DNA sequences in this sample as well. The chain couples TRBV5-1 to TRBJ2-3; tentatively, D is TRBD1 or TRBD2 (5 bases each). This CDR3 comprises 13 residues. Germline assignment: CDR1 SGHRS and CDR2 YFSETQ. Trimming shortened V by 2 bases and J by 6 bases, and 10 bases separated the two germline ends. The CDR3 nucleotides are TGCGCCAGCAGCTTAGAGGGGTCGGATACGCAGTATTTT. Encoded protein: CASSLEGSDTQYF.

This sequence joins TRBV3-1 (or the pseudogene TRBV3-2) and TRBJ1-6, with TRBD1 as a possible D gene (5 bases). The CDR3 contains 14 residues. The germline V gene encodes CDR1 LGHDT and CDR2 YNNKEL (reference sequence). V was clipped by 4 bases and J by 9 bases, with 13 bases between them. The CDR3 is CASSLGGESSPLHF. In nucleotides, the CDR3 is TGTGCCAGCAGCCTCGGGGGGGAAAGTTCACCCCTCCACTTT.

In DNA, the CDR3 is TGTGCCAGCAGCTCGACAGCCGTCTACCCCTACGAGCAGTACTTC. Protein product: CASSSTAVYPYEQYF. J is TRBJ2-7 and V is TRBV7-9, with D perhaps matching TRBD1 (5 bases). CDR1 and CDR2 (germline): SEHNR, FQNEAQ (reference sequence). Between the trimmed V and J ends, which lost 4 bases and 2 bases, there was a span of 15 bases. This CDR3 has 15 amino acids.

The chain recombines TRBV28 with TRBJ1-1, with 7 bases aligning to TRBD1. J gave up 4 bases and V 5 bases, and 7 bases lay outside the gene matches. The CDR3 is made up of 14 amino acids. The germline gives CDR1 MDHEN, CDR2 SYDVKM. The CDR3 DNA reads as TGTGCCAGCAGTGTAGCGACAGGGCTCACTGAAGCTTTCTTT. This gives the protein CASSVATGLTEAFF. Drawing the rest from reference TRBV28 and TRBJ1-1, the complete variable domain is DVKVTQSSRYLVKRTGEKVFLECVQDMDHENMFWYRQDPGLGLRLIYFSYDVKMKEKGDIPEGYSVSREKKERFSLILESASTNQTSMYLCASSVATGLTEAFFGQGTRLTVV.

This clone was detected once. This sequence joins TRBV7-9 and TRBJ1-1; 8 bases fit TRBD1. This CDR3 has 14 residues. V trimming: 5 bases; J trimming: 1 base; junction bases outside the gene matches: 3. Germline CDR1 SEHNR, CDR2 FQNEAQ (reference sequence). CDR3 bases: TGTGCCAGCAGCGTACAGGGGGGGAACACTGAAGCTTTCTTT. It codes for CASSVQGGNTEAFF.

This chain uses TRBV20-1 with TRBJ1-1; maybe TRBD1 (6 bases). The CDR3 extends over 14 amino acids. V dropped 3 bases and J dropped 0 bases, with 11 bases sitting between them. In germline, CDR1 is DFQATT, CDR2 SNEGSKA (reference sequence). For the CDR3, the DNA is TGCAGTGCTAGTGGACAGACTTTGAACACTGAAGCTTTCTTT. It is translated as CSASGQTLNTEAFF.

As regards this clone: This same CDR3 is encoded by further DNA sequences in the sample. The genes are TRBV11-2 and TRBJ2-2; 8 nucleotides match TRBD1. This CDR3 is 16 amino acids long. After removal of 5 bases from V and 3 bases from J, the junction contained 8 bases not matched to a gene. CDR1 is SGHAT, CDR2 FQNNGV, per germline. The CDR3 reads CASSVRQGRDTGELFF. The CDR3 DNA reads TGTGCCAGCAGCGTTCGACAGGGGCGTGACACCGGGGAGCTGTTTTTT.